Listed here are 11 T cell receptor beta chains from one sample, sequenced in a study of OX40 agonist ivuxolimab in advanced cancers. Generated by immunoSEQ multiplex PCR, the TCRdb table keeps only in-frame clones and is missing some. The sample contains some 37,000 clones, around 80% of which appear only once. Sequenced material: CD4+ or CD8+ T cells sorted from blood, taken in a trial of the OX40 agonist ivuxolimab. These receptors all come from an adult with an advanced solid tumor such as melanoma, head and neck, liver or kidney cancer.

CDR3 sequence (DNA): TGCAGCGTCCCGAAGATCCAAGAGACCCAGTACTTC. This codes for CSVPKIQETQYF. V is TRBV29-1 and J is TRBJ2-5, with D unclear. Trimming shortened V by 6 bases and J by 1 base, and 9 bases separated the two germline ends. This CDR3 is built from 12 residues. Per the germline V gene, CDR1 is SQVTM and CDR2 is ANQGSEA.

This clone has only one observation. V gene TRBV9 combines with J gene TRBJ1-4, with 7 positions matching TRBD1. The CDR3 sequence is 15 residues long. With 4 bases clipped from V and 2 bases from J, the junction kept 5 bases outside the gene matches. Germline CDR1 and CDR2: SGDLS and YYNGEE. CDR3 sequence reads: CASSYRDSTNEKLFF. The CDR3 DNA reads as TGTGCCAGCAGCTACAGGGACAGCACTAATGAAAAACTGTTTTTT.

The chain uses TRBV27 and TRBJ2-7; the D gene is possibly TRBD2 (7 bases). The ends were cut back, 3 bases at V and 7 bases at J, with 19 bases in the middle. This CDR3 contains 15 residues. Germline CDR1 is MNHEY and CDR2 is SMNVEV (reference sequence). The CDR3 nucleotides are TGTGCCAGCAGTTTGGGGGGGACACTCCGGACGGAGCAGTACTTC. Translating it yields CASSLGGTLRTEQYF.

As to this clone: At one end the junction does not follow the germline gene, possibly because of a read error. This chain connects TRBV6-5 to TRBJ2-5, with 9 bases that match TRBD2. Germline V gene sequence: CDR1 MNHEY, CDR2 SVGAGI. This CDR3 is 14 amino acids long. The CDR3 protein is CASSYSKTSGEIHF. The CDR3, as DNA: TGTGCCAGCAGTTACTCGAAGACTAGCGGAGAGATACACTTC.

A single count supports this clone. The V and J genes are TRBV7-3 and TRBJ1-1; no definite D call. V was shortened by 3 bases and J by 0 bases, with 5 bases between the two germline ends. Per germline, CDR1 SGHTA and CDR2 FQGTGA. The CDR3 totals 13 residues. This chain's CDR3 is CASSLVMNTEAFF. In nucleotides, the CDR3 is TGTGCCAGCAGCTTGGTCATGAACACTGAAGCTTTCTTT. Full variable domain (remainder filled in from reference TRBV7-3 and TRBJ1-1): GAGVSQTPSNKVTEKGKYVELRCDPISGHTALYWYRQSLGQGPEFLIYFQGTGAADDSGLPNDRFFAVRPEGSVSTLKIQRTERGDSAVYLCASSLVMNTEAFFGQGTRLTVV.

The CDR3 sequence is CASSFQRGNTEAFF. CDR3 in DNA: TGTGCCAGCAGCTTCCAAAGGGGGAACACTGAAGCTTTCTTT. The chain employs TRBV7-2 and TRBJ1-1, with D possibly being TRBD1 (5 bases). The CDR3 has 14 amino acids. Germline V gene lookup returns CDR1 SGHTA and CDR2 FQGNSA. Trimming took off 3 bases at V and 1 base at J, with 9 bases between the two ends.

This chain uses TRBV19 with TRBJ2-3; D is tentatively TRBD1 or TRBD2 (5 bases each). Germline CDR1 reads LNHDA; CDR2 reads SQIVND (reference sequence). Trimming removed 7 bases from V and 3 bases from J, with 14 bases in between. This CDR3 comprises 14 residues. This chain's CDR3 is CASNLNGGTDTQYF. CDR3 nucleotides: TGTGCCAGTAACTTGAATGGGGGAACAGATACGCAGTATTTT.

The chain employs TRBV29-1 and TRBJ1-4; D is ambiguous. The CDR3 totals 12 residues. The V gene lost 7 bases and the J gene lost 2 bases, with 8 bases spanning the gap. Germline CDR1 reads SQVTM; CDR2 reads ANQGSEA. In nucleotides, the CDR3 is TGCAGCGCTGGTCGGACTAATGAAAAACTGTTTTTT. Amino acids: CSAGRTNEKLFF.

The rearrangement links TRBV10-3 to TRBJ1-2, with D possibly being TRBD1 (5 bases). The V and J ends lost 6 bases and 7 bases respectively, with 18 bases between them. Germline-derived CDR1 and CDR2 are ENHRY and SYGVKD. The CDR3 runs to 14 residues. The DNA of the CDR3 is TGTGCCATCAGGGAGGGACTCCCTACGAGTGGCTACACCTTC. Its translation is CAIREGLPTSGYTF.

The V and J genes are TRBV21-1 and TRBJ1-1; the table assigns TRBD1, which was not confirmed against the DNA. TRBV21-1 is a recognized pseudogene. The CDR3 is 14 amino acids. The CDR3 DNA sequence: TGTGCCAGCTCCCCGGACAGGAAAGGCACTGAAGCTTTCTTT. Its translation is CASSPDRKGTEAFF.

V usage is TRBV5-1 and J usage is TRBJ1-1, with D possibly matching TRBD1 (6 bases). V lost 4 bases and J lost 4, with 20 bases in between. There are 16 residues in the CDR3. Germline assignment: CDR1 SGHRS and CDR2 YFSETQ. The CDR3 DNA reads as TGCGCCAGCAGCCTGGGACACTCCTTTGGTGTCACTGAAGCTTTCTTT. This sequence encodes CASSLGHSFGVTEAFF.